This TCR beta chain was sequenced during a study of CD8 T cells in ankylosing spondylitis. In TCRdb, the 5' RACE reads were re-called with MiXCR into one record per CDR3 protein. The sample lists roughly 280,000 distinct CDR3 sequences, 15% to 25% occurring once. CDR3 length: 14 amino acids. Deletions cut 6 bases from V and 6 bases from J, with 18 bases between. CDR1 ENHRY and CDR2 SYGVKD come from the germline V gene. This clonotype was observed a few times. This clonotype was obtained from a male donor with ankylosing spondylitis or in good health (not recorded which). The specimen was blood, either unsorted or a sorted T cell fraction (not recorded which). The genes are TRBV10-3 and TRBJ2-7, with D possibly matching TRBD2 (5 bases). The CDR3 here is CAIRSGVVGAEQYV. CDR3 bases: TGTGCCATCAGGAGCGGAGTAGTAGGAGCCGAGCAGTACGTC.